This T cell receptor (beta chain) came from a study of blood T cell repertoires in COVID-19. Germline CDR1 and CDR2: LNHDA and SQIVND (reference sequence). This CDR3 comprises 13 residues. V was trimmed by 3 bases and J by 3 bases, leaving 6 bases between them. This clone has only one observation. Here immunoSEQ multiplex PCR was the method, and the copy in TCRdb shows in-frame clones only, minus some. Here the sample spans approximately 180,000 clones, over 75% being singletons. The sample was peripheral blood. The receptor comes from a human donor with active or convalescent COVID-19. The donor label of this sample is uncertain. The chain recombines TRBV19 with TRBJ1-5, with unresolved D. The CDR3 coding sequence is TGTGCCAGTAGTATCGCAGACAATCAGCCCCAGCATTTT. Encoded protein: CASSIADNQPQHF.